A selection of T cell receptor beta chains follows, all from one sample in a study of blood T cell repertoires in COVID-19. Sequencing was performed with immunoSEQ multiplex PCR; in TCRdb, only in-frame clones are kept and a portion is missing. The table records roughly 200,000 clones, about 95% of them present only once. The material sequenced was peripheral blood. The receptors here all came from a man aged 25 to 45 with COVID-19, enrolled during active disease. CDR3s include the opening cysteine and the closing phenylalanine or tryptophan. The D gene is left open where the match is weak. Clone size is stated in some rows and not others, as once, few, many or a class when expanded.

abundance: once; v_gene: TRBV18; j_gene: TRBJ2-5; d_gene: -; CDR3aa: CASSSYQETQYF; CDR3nt: TGTGCCAGCTCATCGTACCAAGAGACCCAGTACTTC
abundance: -; v_gene: TRBV18; j_gene: TRBJ1-6; d_gene: TRBD1; CDR3aa: CASSQGQGPDSPLHF; CDR3nt: TGTGCCAGCTCACAGGGACAGGGCCCCGATTCACCCCTCCACTTT
abundance: -; v_gene: TRBV6-6; j_gene: TRBJ1-1; d_gene: -; CDR3aa: CASSYSTGTEAFF; CDR3nt: TGTGCCAGCAGTTACTCGACGGGCACTGAAGCTTTCTTT
abundance: -; v_gene: TRBV7-9; j_gene: TRBJ2-5; d_gene: -; CDR3aa: CASSPNAGQETQYF; CDR3nt: TGTGCCAGCAGCCCAAACGCGGGACAAGAGACCCAGTACTTC
abundance: -; v_gene: TRBV13; j_gene: TRBJ2-7; d_gene: TRBD2; CDR3aa: CASSPPSGGTSSYEQYF; CDR3nt: TGTGCCAGCAGCCCGCCTAGCGGGGGGACAAGCTCCTACGAGCAGTACTTC
abundance: -; v_gene: TRBV5-1; j_gene: TRBJ1-1; d_gene: -; CDR3aa: CASSLDSGYTEAFF; CDR3nt: TGCGCCAGCAGCTTGGACAGTGGTTACACTGAAGCTTTCTTT
abundance: -; v_gene: TRBV15; j_gene: TRBJ1-6; d_gene: TRBD1; CDR3aa: CATSRGRQGGSPLHF; CDR3nt: TGTGCCACCAGCAGAGGGCGACAGGGAGGTTCACCCCTCCACTTT
abundance: -; v_gene: TRBV5-1; j_gene: TRBJ1-1; d_gene: -; CDR3aa: CASSLMGGTEAFF; CDR3nt: TGCGCCAGCAGCCTGATGGGGGGAACTGAAGCTTTCTTT
abundance: -; v_gene: TRBV18; j_gene: TRBJ1-2; d_gene: -; CDR3aa: CASSPGDFNYGYTF; CDR3nt: TGTGCCAGCTCACCAGGGGACTTTAACTATGGCTACACCTTC
abundance: -; v_gene: TRBV18; j_gene: TRBJ2-7; d_gene: -; CDR3aa: CASSPNDGLYEQYF; CDR3nt: TGTGCCAGCTCACCCAACGATGGGCTCTACGAGCAGTACTTC
abundance: -; v_gene: TRBV28; j_gene: TRBJ2-7; d_gene: -; CDR3aa: CASSTGRQTFPYEQYF; CDR3nt: TGTGCCAGCTCTACGGGGAGGCAGACCTTTCCCTACGAGCAGTACTTC
abundance: -; v_gene: TRBV6-5; j_gene: TRBJ1-1; d_gene: -; CDR3aa: CASSSGTHNTEAFF; CDR3nt: TGTGCCAGCAGCTCCGGGACACACAACACTGAAGCTTTCTTT
abundance: -; v_gene: TRBV27; j_gene: TRBJ2-2; d_gene: TRBD2; CDR3aa: CASSQRGLNTGELFF; CDR3nt: TGTGCCAGCAGCCAGCGGGGGCTGAACACCGGGGAGCTGTTTTTT
abundance: -; v_gene: TRBV9; j_gene: TRBJ2-1; d_gene: -; CDR3aa: CASSLGGAHNEQFF; CDR3nt: TGTGCCAGCAGCCTTGGGGGGGCCCACAATGAGCAGTTCTTC
abundance: -; v_gene: TRBV5-1; j_gene: TRBJ1-2; d_gene: -; CDR3aa: CASSLDRPGRERGGYTF; CDR3nt: TGCGCCAGCAGCTTGGATAGACCGGGACGGGAGAGAGGTGGCTACACCTTC
abundance: -; v_gene: TRBV6-5; j_gene: TRBJ2-3; d_gene: TRBD1; CDR3aa: CASTLYGTGADTQYF; CDR3nt: TGTGCCAGCACCTTGTACGGGACAGGGGCAGATACGCAGTATTTT
abundance: -; v_gene: TRBV5-1; j_gene: TRBJ1-2; d_gene: -; CDR3aa: CASSEDDGRDGYTF; CDR3nt: TGCGCCAGCAGCGAGGACGACGGGAGGGATGGCTACACCTTC
abundance: -; v_gene: TRBV7-2; j_gene: TRBJ1-6; d_gene: TRBD1; CDR3aa: CASSPGQWDSPLHF; CDR3nt: TGTGCCAGCAGCCCGGGACAGTGGGATTCACCCCTCCACTTT
abundance: -; v_gene: TRBV9; j_gene: TRBJ2-3; d_gene: TRBD2; CDR3aa: CASGLAGGPGDTQYF; CDR3nt: TGTGCCAGCGGACTAGCGGGGGGGCCCGGAGATACGCAGTATTTT
abundance: once; v_gene: TRBV2; j_gene: TRBJ1-1; d_gene: -; CDR3aa: CASRRNRVNTEAFF; CDR3nt: TGTGCCAGCAGACGTAACAGGGTGAACACTGAAGCTTTCTTT
abundance: -; v_gene: TRBV29-1; j_gene: TRBJ1-1; d_gene: -; CDR3aa: CSSGKKTGLNTEAFF; CDR3nt: TGCAGCTCCGGAAAGAAAACAGGGCTGAACACTGAAGCTTTCTTT
abundance: -; v_gene: TRBV29-1; j_gene: TRBJ1-2; d_gene: TRBD1; CDR3aa: CSVPGGWGGYTF; CDR3nt: TGCAGCGTTCCAGGGGGCTGGGGCGGCTACACCTTC